The 11 T cell receptor beta chains presented below share a single source sample, sequenced in a study of CD8 T cells in Susac syndrome (dated by TCRdb to the late 2010s). Libraries were made using the immunoSEQ multiplex PCR assay. RNA was extracted using the RNeasy kit, and about 0.45 to 1 ug of the RNA was reverse transcribed with random hexamers. TCRdb passed the public sequencing reads through fastp at Q25 and MiXCR, retaining productive beta sequences. Entries that share a CDR3 protein sequence are merged under the most common genes and DNA. Counted in this sample were 200,000 to 250,000 distinct CDR3 sequences; about 95% of them appeared once. Of the sample, 0.15% to 0.2% is held by the ten largest clones. The sample comprised CD4+ T cells from PBMCs. These receptors all come from a human donor with Susac syndrome.

The chain has TRBV20-1 and TRBJ2-3, with D possibly being TRBD1 or TRBD2 (5 bases each). V gave up 6 bases and J gave up 8 bases, with 15 bases separating them. The CDR3 is 12 residues long. Germline CDR1 reads DFQATT; CDR2 reads SNEGSKA (reference sequence). CDR3 region: CSAPRGFGTQYF. The CDR3 DNA reads as TGCAGTGCCCCGAGGGGTTTCGGTACGCAGTATTTT.

The J gene is TRBJ2-7, the V gene TRBV5-6; weak D call: TRBD2 (6 bases). Germline V gives CDR1 SGHDT, CDR2 YYEEEE. This CDR3 contains 13 residues. V lost 1 base to trimming and J lost 5 bases, with 10 bases between them. The CDR3 nucleotides read TGTGCCAGCAGCTTGTTTGCGGGGAACGAGCAGTACTTC. Its translation is CASSLFAGNEQYF.

V gene TRBV19 combines with J gene TRBJ2-7; D gene uncertain. Trimming took off 6 bases at V and 5 bases at J, with 14 bases between the two ends. Germline V gene data show CDR1 as LNHDA and CDR2 as SQIVND (reference sequence). The CDR3 loop spans 13 amino acids. Here the CDR3 reads CASSRGLINEQYF. The CDR3 DNA follows: TGTGCCAGTAGCCGTGGGCTAATCAACGAGCAGTACTTC.

This chain uses TRBV20-1 with TRBJ2-7, with 11 bases aligning to TRBD1. Trimming at V came to 5 bases and at J to 5 bases, leaving 5 bases not matched to a gene. The CDR3 runs 13 residues. Germline V gene data show CDR1 as DFQATT and CDR2 as SNEGSKA (reference sequence). For the CDR3, the DNA is TGCAGTGCTGGGACAGGGGGAGTCGACGAGCAGTACTTC. It specifies CSAGTGGVDEQYF.

In this sample, this clonotype turned up a few times. The rearrangement uses TRBV10-3 and TRBJ1-1; weak D call: TRBD1 (5 bases). CDR3 length: 14 residues. CDR1 is ENHRY, CDR2 SYGVKD, per germline. Deletions cut 0 bases from V and 1 base from J, with 6 bases between. DNA of the CDR3: TGTGCCATCAGTGAGTCCGGGGGGAACACTGAAGCTTTCTTT. Translating gives CAISESGGNTEAFF.

This chain links TRBV6-2 or TRBV6-3 with TRBJ1-5; D is perhaps TRBD1 (5 bases). V shed 10 bases and J shed 3 bases, with 13 bases lying between them. The CDR3 is 13 amino acids. Germline values: CDR1 MNHEY, CDR2 SVGEGT. CDR3 residues: CATTRDPNQPQHF. The DNA for the CDR3 is TGTGCCACCACAAGGGACCCCAATCAGCCCCAGCATTTT.

This sequence joins TRBV7-9 and TRBJ2-1, with TRBD1 matching over 9 bases. V dropped 4 bases and J dropped 5; count of bases not matched to a gene: 12. The germline V gene encodes CDR1 SEHNR and CDR2 FQNEAQ (reference sequence). The CDR3 covers 17 residues. The CDR3 nucleotides read TGTGCCAGCAGCTCTTTCCTAGGGACAGGGTCTGACAATGAGCAGTTCTTC. Encoded protein: CASSSFLGTGSDNEQFF.

The chain links TRBV5-1 to TRBJ1-1; 10 bases are a match to TRBD1. The germline CDR1 and CDR2 sequences are SGHRS and YFSETQ. The CDR3 loop spans 15 amino acids. The ends lost 0 bases at V and 6 bases at J; junction bases unmatched: 5. CDR3 in amino acids: CASSLAGGQGSEAFF. The CDR3 region has the DNA TGCGCCAGCAGCTTGGCCGGGGGACAGGGGTCTGAAGCTTTCTTT.

CDR3 bases: TGTGCCAGCAGTTCGAGGCAGGTTGGGACAGATACGCAGTATTTT. Amino acid sequence: CASSSRQVGTDTQYF. The V gene is TRBV6-2 or TRBV6-3, the J gene TRBJ2-3; unclear D gene. Germline-derived CDR1 and CDR2 are MNHEY and SVGEGT. The V end lost 4 bases, the J end lost 3 bases, and 14 bases lay between the germline ends. There are 15 residues in the CDR3.

This chain joins TRBV4-3 and TRBJ2-3; D is unresolved. Trimming left V 2 bases short and J 6 bases short, with 9 bases between. The CDR3 has 13 amino acids. From germline, CDR1 is LGHNA and CDR2 YSLEER. The CDR3 region has the DNA TGCGCCAGCAGCCAATCCATCAGGGATACGCAGTATTTT. This gives the protein CASSQSIRDTQYF.

The chain carries TRBV4-2 and TRBJ2-2; 8 nucleotides agree with TRBD1. Germline V gives CDR1 LGHNA, CDR2 YNFKEQ. The CDR3 sequence is 16 residues long. V lost 5 bases to trimming and J lost 1 base; unmatched junction nucleotides: 6. CDR3 protein: CASSETGQENTGELFF. In DNA, the CDR3 is TGTGCCAGCAGCGAAACGGGACAGGAGAACACCGGGGAGCTGTTTTTT.